This T cell receptor beta chain was obtained from a study of tumor-infiltrating lymphocytes in localized non-small cell lung cancer. Across the study: Several tumor histologies, both smoking statuses, and some post-neoadjuvant chemotherapy samples were included.

The V end lost 3 bases, the J end lost 0 bases, and 9 bases lay between the germline ends. This CDR3 region has 14 residues. The V gene's germline CDR1 is GTSNPN and CDR2 SVGIG (reference sequence). On this clone: No antigen is known for it.

TCRdb's table, derived via immunoSEQ multiplex PCR, lists solely in-frame clones and lacks some. This table holds some 1,600 clones, 30% to 45% found once. Notes on the study in general: Different pieces of the same tissue went to different assays, confounding technical variation with intratumor heterogeneity. T-cell fraction did not differ between immunotypes IM1 and IM2.

This receptor was identified in a human donor with non-small cell lung cancer. The sequencing input was uninvolved lung tissue not adjacent to the tumor. V gene TRBV30 combines with J gene TRBJ1-3; D gene ambiguous. CDR3 DNA sequence: TGTGCCTGGAGCCTATCAGTCTCTGGAAACACCATATATTTT. Amino acid sequence: CAWSLSVSGNTIYF. Full variable domain (remainder filled in from reference TRBV30 and TRBJ1-3): SQTIHQWPATLVQPVGSPLSLECTVEGTSNPNLYWYRQAAGRGLQLLFYSVGIGQISSEVPQNLSASRPQDRQFILSSKKLLLSDSGFYLCAWSLSVSGNTIYFGEGSWLTVV.